These T cell receptor beta chains were read from a single sample in a study of blood T cell repertoires in COVID-19. The repertoire was sequenced with immunoSEQ multiplex PCR; TCRdb's copy has only in-frame clones and lacks some. The sample records roughly 100,000 clones, 70% to 90% being singletons. Sequencing was performed on peripheral blood. These receptors all come from a human donor in a cohort sampled during active COVID-19. Each CDR3 is given with its conserved first and last residue. Fields, in order: V gene, J gene, clone size, D gene, CDR3 DNA, CDR3 protein. A D gene is named only where the DNA matches it firmly. Clone size appears in some rows only: once, few, many, or a class for an expanded clone.

v_call: TRBV28
j_call: TRBJ2-7
clone_size: NA
d_call: NA
cdr3_nt: TGTGCCAGCGGGGCAGGGTTTCGCGAGCAGTACTTC
cdr3_aa: CASGAGFREQYF

v_call: TRBV19
j_call: TRBJ2-6
clone_size: NA
d_call: NA
cdr3_nt: TGTGCCAGTACTGCCCCAGGGGTCTCTGGGGCCAACGTCCTGACTTTC
cdr3_aa: CASTAPGVSGANVLTF

v_call: TRBV5-6
j_call: TRBJ2-1
clone_size: NA
d_call: NA
cdr3_nt: TGTGCCAGCAGCTTGGGTGGGAGCATCCACAATGAGCAGTTCTTC
cdr3_aa: CASSLGGSIHNEQFF

v_call: TRBV7-9
j_call: TRBJ1-2
clone_size: NA
d_call: TRBD1
cdr3_nt: TGTGCCAGCAGCTCGATGGGACAGGGGGACGGCTACACCTTC
cdr3_aa: CASSSMGQGDGYTF

v_call: TRBV29-1
j_call: TRBJ2-7
clone_size: NA
d_call: NA
cdr3_nt: TGCAGCGTGGCGGGGAGGTCCTACGAGCAGTACTTC
cdr3_aa: CSVAGRSYEQYF

v_call: TRBV7-2
j_call: TRBJ2-3
clone_size: NA
d_call: NA
cdr3_nt: TGTGCCAGCAGCCCCACGGGAGAGACGCAGTATTTT
cdr3_aa: CASSPTGETQYF

v_call: TRBV5-4
j_call: TRBJ2-5
clone_size: NA
d_call: NA
cdr3_nt: TGTGCCAGCAGCTTGGTAGGTGGCCGCGGTTTCGAAGAGACCCAGTACTTC
cdr3_aa: CASSLVGGRGFEETQYF

v_call: TRBV5-1
j_call: TRBJ1-1
clone_size: NA
d_call: NA
cdr3_nt: TGCGCCAGCAGCTTAGGCATTTGGAGGGACGTGAACACTGAAGCTTTCTTT
cdr3_aa: CASSLGIWRDVNTEAFF

v_call: TRBV20-1
j_call: TRBJ2-2
clone_size: NA
d_call: TRBD2
cdr3_nt: TGCAGTGCTAGTGATACTCTAGCGGGAGGCACCGGGGAGCTGTTTTTT
cdr3_aa: CSASDTLAGGTGELFF

v_call: TRBV19
j_call: TRBJ1-2
clone_size: NA
d_call: TRBD1
cdr3_nt: TGTGCCAGTAGCCCCGGGACAGGGGGCATCGGGGGTGGCTACACCTTC
cdr3_aa: CASSPGTGGIGGGYTF

v_call: TRBV30
j_call: TRBJ2-1
clone_size: NA
d_call: NA
cdr3_nt: TGTGCCTGGAGTGTCCCATTAGCGGAGGCCTACAATGAGCAGTTCTTC
cdr3_aa: CAWSVPLAEAYNEQFF

v_call: TRBV4-1
j_call: TRBJ2-7
clone_size: NA
d_call: TRBD1
cdr3_nt: TGCGCCAGCAGCCTTCCGGGACAGGGGACCTACGAGCAGTACTTC
cdr3_aa: CASSLPGQGTYEQYF

v_call: TRBV7-8
j_call: TRBJ2-7
clone_size: NA
d_call: NA
cdr3_nt: TGTGCCAGCAGCTCCTCCACAGGGAGCTCCTACGAGCAGTACTTC
cdr3_aa: CASSSSTGSSYEQYF

v_call: TRBV28
j_call: TRBJ2-4
clone_size: NA
d_call: NA
cdr3_nt: TGTGCCAGCAGCCCCGCGGGGAGTAGGGCCAAAAACATTCAGTACTTC
cdr3_aa: CASSPAGSRAKNIQYF

v_call: TRBV5-1
j_call: TRBJ2-3
clone_size: NA
d_call: NA
cdr3_nt: TGCGCCAGCAGCCCCCCCCGGGACTGGTCGACAGATACGCAGTATTTT
cdr3_aa: CASSPPRDWSTDTQYF

v_call: TRBV10-3
j_call: TRBJ1-1
clone_size: NA
d_call: NA
cdr3_nt: TGTGCCATCTCAGGGTTGAACACTGAAGCTTTCTTT
cdr3_aa: CAISGLNTEAFF

v_call: TRBV14
j_call: TRBJ2-6
clone_size: NA
d_call: NA
cdr3_nt: TGTGCCAGCAGCTGGGGGCCGCTCTCTGGGGCCAACGTCCTGACTTTC
cdr3_aa: CASSWGPLSGANVLTF

v_call: TRBV6-5
j_call: TRBJ1-5
clone_size: NA
d_call: TRBD1
cdr3_nt: TGTGCCAGCAGGAAGACAGGGGTGAGCAATCAGCCCCAGCATTTT
cdr3_aa: CASRKTGVSNQPQHF

v_call: TRBV6-5
j_call: TRBJ1-3
clone_size: NA
d_call: TRBD1
cdr3_nt: TGTGCCAGCAGTTACTCACAACAGGGGTTTGGAAACACCATATATTTT
cdr3_aa: CASSYSQQGFGNTIYF

v_call: TRBV15
j_call: TRBJ1-3
clone_size: NA
d_call: TRBD1
cdr3_nt: TGTGCCACCAGCAGTGGATCCGGGACAGGGGGAAACACCATATATTTT
cdr3_aa: CATSSGSGTGGNTIYF

v_call: TRBV5-4
j_call: TRBJ2-7
clone_size: NA
d_call: TRBD2
cdr3_nt: TGTGCCAGCAGCTTGGGACTAGCGGGAGCGTACGAGCAGTACTTC
cdr3_aa: CASSLGLAGAYEQYF

v_call: TRBV6-5
j_call: TRBJ1-6
clone_size: NA
d_call: TRBD1
cdr3_nt: TGTGCCAGCAGTTACTCTAGGAGACAGGGTGATTCACCCCTCCACTTT
cdr3_aa: CASSYSRRQGDSPLHF

v_call: TRBV30
j_call: TRBJ1-4
clone_size: once
d_call: NA
cdr3_nt: TGTGCCTGGAGGACAGCTCCTTATGAAAAACTGTTTTTT
cdr3_aa: CAWRTAPYEKLFF

v_call: TRBV5-6
j_call: TRBJ2-5
clone_size: few
d_call: NA
cdr3_nt: TGTGCCAGCAGCTTGTACACGAAAGAGACCCAGTACTTC
cdr3_aa: CASSLYTKETQYF

v_call: TRBV3-1/TRBV3-2
j_call: TRBJ1-2
clone_size: NA
d_call: TRBD1
cdr3_nt: TGTGCCAGCAGCCCCCTGGACAGGGCGGCGAATGGCTACACCTTC
cdr3_aa: CASSPLDRAANGYTF

v_call: TRBV5-4
j_call: TRBJ2-3
clone_size: NA
d_call: NA
cdr3_nt: TGTGCCAGCAGCTGGGCCCTCGTGGGAGATACGCAGTATTTT
cdr3_aa: CASSWALVGDTQYF

v_call: TRBV10-3
j_call: TRBJ1-1
clone_size: NA
d_call: TRBD1
cdr3_nt: TGTGCCATCAGTGAGGACAGGGTTAACGCTGAAGCTTTCTTT
cdr3_aa: CAISEDRVNAEAFF

v_call: TRBV28
j_call: TRBJ1-1
clone_size: once
d_call: NA
cdr3_nt: TGTGCCAGCGGGGGCAGAATGAACACTGAAGCTTTCTTT
cdr3_aa: CASGGRMNTEAFF

v_call: TRBV18
j_call: TRBJ1-2
clone_size: NA
d_call: NA
cdr3_nt: TGTGCCAGCTCATTAAACCCCCGGGACTTATCCTCTAACTATGGCTACACCTTC
cdr3_aa: CASSLNPRDLSSNYGYTF

v_call: TRBV5-1
j_call: TRBJ1-4
clone_size: once
d_call: TRBD1
cdr3_nt: TGCGCCAGCAGCCCGGGACAGGGCATGGAAAAACTGTTTTTT
cdr3_aa: CASSPGQGMEKLFF

v_call: TRBV10-3
j_call: TRBJ2-7
clone_size: NA
d_call: TRBD2
cdr3_nt: TGTGCCATCAGTGAGTCTAGCGGGGGAACCTACGAGCAGTACTTC
cdr3_aa: CAISESSGGTYEQYF

v_call: TRBV5-1
j_call: TRBJ1-2
clone_size: NA
d_call: NA
cdr3_nt: TGCGCCAGCAGCTTGAGAAAAGGAGAAAACTATGGCTACACCTTC
cdr3_aa: CASSLRKGENYGYTF

v_call: TRBV4-1
j_call: TRBJ1-5
clone_size: few
d_call: NA
cdr3_nt: TGCGCCAGCAGCCCGGCGGCTTTTCGGCCCCAGCATTTT
cdr3_aa: CASSPAAFRPQHF

v_call: TRBV30
j_call: TRBJ2-3
clone_size: NA
d_call: NA
cdr3_nt: TGTGCCTGGAACCCGGGCACAGATACGCAGTATTTT
cdr3_aa: CAWNPGTDTQYF

v_call: TRBV29-1
j_call: TRBJ1-4
clone_size: NA
d_call: TRBD1
cdr3_nt: TGCAGCGTTGAAGAGGACAGGGGTGAAAAACTGTTTTTT
cdr3_aa: CSVEEDRGEKLFF

v_call: TRBV7-8
j_call: TRBJ1-5
clone_size: NA
d_call: NA
cdr3_nt: TGTGCCAGCAGCTACGGGGGGGCTGACGGCAATCAGCCCCAGCATTTT
cdr3_aa: CASSYGGADGNQPQHF

v_call: TRBV6-5
j_call: TRBJ2-6
clone_size: NA
d_call: TRBD2
cdr3_nt: TGTGCTGGGAGGGCTGGGGCCAACGTCCTGACTTTC
cdr3_aa: CAGRAGANVLTF

v_call: TRBV3-1/TRBV3-2
j_call: TRBJ1-3
clone_size: NA
d_call: NA
cdr3_nt: TGTGCCAGCAGCCAAGACGTCCGCGGAGTAAACACCATATATTTT
cdr3_aa: CASSQDVRGVNTIYF

v_call: TRBV4-2
j_call: TRBJ1-1
clone_size: NA
d_call: NA
cdr3_nt: TGTGCCAGCAGCCAAGAGTGGGGCTCCGCTTTCTTT
cdr3_aa: CASSQEWGSAFF

v_call: TRBV9
j_call: TRBJ1-3
clone_size: NA
d_call: NA
cdr3_nt: TGTGCCAGCACCAGGGGAGGGTATGGAAACACCATATATTTT
cdr3_aa: CASTRGGYGNTIYF

v_call: TRBV6-5
j_call: TRBJ1-5
clone_size: NA
d_call: TRBD1
cdr3_nt: TGTGCCAGTTGGAGACAGGGCAGCAATCAGCCCCAGCATTTT
cdr3_aa: CASWRQGSNQPQHF

v_call: TRBV28
j_call: TRBJ2-2
clone_size: NA
d_call: NA
cdr3_nt: TGTGCCAGCAGTCTTCCCGGGACTTACGAACCCGGGGAGCTGTTTTTT
cdr3_aa: CASSLPGTYEPGELFF

v_call: TRBV19
j_call: TRBJ1-5
clone_size: few
d_call: NA
cdr3_nt: TGTGCCAGTAGTCTTAGGCAGGGGAAACAGCCCCAGCATTTT
cdr3_aa: CASSLRQGKQPQHF

v_call: TRBV6-5
j_call: TRBJ2-3
clone_size: NA
d_call: TRBD2
cdr3_nt: TGTGCCAGCACTCGGGGGGGCGAGACAGATACGCAGTATTTT
cdr3_aa: CASTRGGETDTQYF

v_call: TRBV11-2
j_call: TRBJ1-1
clone_size: few
d_call: TRBD1
cdr3_nt: TGTGCCAGCAGCCCCTCATTGGACAGGGGGCTCATGAACACTGAAGCTTTCTTT
cdr3_aa: CASSPSLDRGLMNTEAFF